These 8 T cell receptor beta chains came from one sample sequenced in a study of blood T cell repertoires in COVID-19. Repertoires were generated with immunoSEQ multiplex PCR, while TCRdb's copy carries only in-frame clones and drops some. This table holds about 140,000 clones, less than 85% found once. The sample was PBMCs or T cells enriched from blood (not recorded which). Receptors were obtained from a woman aged 18-29 years who had been exposed to COVID-19.

The count of this clone is one. The chain links TRBV9 to TRBJ1-4; no clear D. CDR3 length: 11 residues. Per germline, CDR1 SGDLS and CDR2 YYNGEE. V was shortened by 5 bases and J by 6 bases, with 5 bases between the two germline ends. CDR3 in amino acids: CASSTDEKLFF. CDR3 in DNA: TGTGCCAGCAGTACGGATGAAAAACTGTTTTTT.

The rearrangement uses TRBV5-6 and TRBJ2-7; D gene uncertain. The germline V gene encodes CDR1 SGHDT and CDR2 YYEEEE. Trimming cost V 1 base and J 0 bases, with 8 bases left between them. The CDR3 runs to 14 residues. This CDR3 reads CASSLTTASYEQYF. In nucleotides, the CDR3 is TGTGCCAGCAGCTTGACTACCGCCTCCTACGAGCAGTACTTC.

The rearrangement links TRBV19 to TRBJ1-6; no definite D call. The CDR3 length is 13 residues. The V end lost 5 bases, the J end lost 5 bases, and 7 bases lay between the germline ends. The germline CDR1 and CDR2 sequences are LNHDA and SQIVND (reference sequence). The CDR3 protein is CASSLGDNSPLHF. The CDR3 DNA sequence: TGTGCCAGTAGTCTCGGGGATAATTCACCCCTCCACTTT.

V is TRBV9 and J is TRBJ2-1; the match to TRBD2 covers 10 bases. V trimming: 0 bases; J trimming: 5 bases; junction bases outside the gene matches: 2. The length of the CDR3 is 15 residues. Germline V gene lookup returns CDR1 SGDLS and CDR2 YYNGEE. DNA for the CDR3: TGTGCCAGCAGCGTAGGACTAGCGGGCCACAATGAGCAGTTCTTC. Translating it yields CASSVGLAGHNEQFF. Full variable domain (outside the CDR3, taken from reference TRBV9 and TRBJ2-1): DSGVTQTPKHLITATGQRVTLRCSPRSGDLSVYWYQQSLDQGLQFLIQYYNGEERAKGNILERFSAQQFPDLHSELNLSSLELGDSALYFCASSVGLAGHNEQFFGPGTRLTVL.

V and J are TRBV5-6 and TRBJ1-1; perhaps TRBD1 as D (6 bases). This CDR3 region has 15 residues. Germline values: CDR1 SGHDT, CDR2 YYEEEE. V was trimmed by 0 bases and J by 4 bases, leaving 13 bases between them. This CDR3 is CASSLGDRLGTEAFF. The CDR3 nucleotides read TGTGCCAGCAGCTTGGGAGACAGGTTGGGCACTGAAGCTTTCTTT.

The J gene is TRBJ2-1, the V gene TRBV2; 8 bases fit TRBD2. The germline V gene has CDR1 SNHLY and CDR2 FYNNEI. This CDR3 has 17 amino acids. The V and J ends lost 6 bases and 1 base, in that order; junction bases with no gene match: 11. The CDR3 loop reads CASRPWGLAGSYNEQFF. The CDR3 DNA reads as TGTGCCAGCAGGCCGTGGGGGCTAGCGGGTTCCTACAATGAGCAGTTCTTC.

The chain combines TRBV4-2 with TRBJ1-1; a weak D match, TRBD1 (5 bases). Trimming removed 3 bases at V and 4 bases at J, with 9 bases between. In germline, CDR1 is LGHNA, CDR2 YNFKEQ. CDR3 length: 13 amino acids. CDR3 protein: CASSQGGVTEAFF. The DNA of the CDR3 is TGTGCCAGCAGCCAGGGGGGGGTCACTGAAGCTTTCTTT.

The V gene is TRBV6-1, the J gene TRBJ2-7, with 10 bases lining up with TRBD1. V was pared by 3 bases and J by 0 bases, with 5 bases of the junction left unmatched. Germline loops: CDR1 MNHNS, CDR2 SASEGT. This CDR3 comprises 16 residues. CDR3 nucleotide sequence: TGTGCCAGCAGTGACCCGGGACAGGGGAGCTCCTACGAGCAGTACTTC. Amino acids: CASSDPGQGSSYEQYF.